This T cell receptor beta chain was observed in a study of T-cell reconstitution after alpha-beta-depleted transplantation in children. At least ten counts were recorded for this clonotype. Its antigen remains unknown. Unique molecular identifiers were used to barcode this TCRbeta library. Each CDR3 protein gets one entry after TCRdb re-called the PCR reads with MiXCR. The sample carries approximately 31,000 distinct CDR3 sequences, under 7.5% recorded once. V lost 2 bases to trimming and J lost 6 bases, with 6 bases between them. Germline loops: CDR1 SGHRS, CDR2 YFSETQ. The CDR3 totals 11 residues. General observations from the study: Reportedly, alpha-beta T cells present about two months post-transplant originated from several hundred expanded clones of graft origin.

This specimen consisted of peripheral blood, obtained 60 days after TCRalphabeta/CD19-depleted stem cell transplant. The source of this sequence is a child younger than two who had a stem cell transplant for acute myeloid leukemia, so the T cells may come from the graft donor. The rearrangement links TRBV5-1 to TRBJ2-7, with TRBD1 as a possible D gene (5 bases). CDR3 nucleotide sequence: TGCGCCAGCAGCTTCAGGGCCGAGCAGTACTTC. Protein product: CASSFRAEQYF. Full variable domain (remainder filled in from reference TRBV5-1 and TRBJ2-7): KAGVTQTPRYLIKTRGQQVTLSCSPISGHRSVSWYQQTPGQGLQFLFEYFSETQRNKGNFPGRFSGRQFSNSRSEMNVSTLELGDSALYLCASSFRAEQYFGPGTRLTVT.